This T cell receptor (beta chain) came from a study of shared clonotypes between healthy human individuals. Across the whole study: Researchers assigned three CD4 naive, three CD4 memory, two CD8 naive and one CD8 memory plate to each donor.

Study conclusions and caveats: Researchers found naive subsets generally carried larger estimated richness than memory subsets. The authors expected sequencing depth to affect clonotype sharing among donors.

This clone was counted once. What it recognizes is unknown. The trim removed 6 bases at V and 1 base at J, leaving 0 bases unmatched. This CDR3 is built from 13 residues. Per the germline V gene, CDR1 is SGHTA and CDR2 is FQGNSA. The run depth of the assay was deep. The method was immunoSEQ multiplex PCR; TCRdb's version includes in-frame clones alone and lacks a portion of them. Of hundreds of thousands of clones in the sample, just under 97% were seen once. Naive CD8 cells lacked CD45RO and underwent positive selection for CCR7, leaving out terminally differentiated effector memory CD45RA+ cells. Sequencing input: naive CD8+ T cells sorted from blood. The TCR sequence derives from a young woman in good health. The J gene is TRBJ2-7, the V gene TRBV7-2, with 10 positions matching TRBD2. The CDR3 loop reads CASRLAGSYEQYF. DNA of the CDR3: TGTGCCAGCAGACTAGCGGGATCCTACGAGCAGTACTTC.